Shown below are 7 T cell receptor beta chains from a single sample sequenced in a study of T cells in Graves' hyperthyroidism and ophthalmopathy. RNA transcripts yielded amplified TCR beta CDR3 regions. The TCR CDR3 was amplified in a first-round RT-PCR using the HTBI primer set. TCRdb ran MiXCR on the multiplex PCR reads and lists one entry per CDR3 protein. The sample gives over 200,000 distinct CDR3 sequences, approximately 15% of which show up once; about an eighth is in the top ten. Sequenced material: blood. These receptors were collected from a woman aged 40 to 50 with Graves' hyperthyroidism that later progressed to Graves' ophthalmopathy.

This clonotype turned up a few times. The chain is built from TRBV13 and TRBJ2-2; D uncertain. The length of the CDR3 is 12 residues. V was shortened by 2 bases and J by 8 bases, with 6 bases between the two germline ends. CDR1 and CDR2 (germline): PRHDT, FYEKMQ (reference sequence). In DNA form, the CDR3 reads TGTGCCAGCAGCTTAAGCCGAGGGGAGCTGTTTTTT. Protein: CASSLSRGELFF.

Remarks on this clonotype: This could be a read error, since a much larger clone is one nucleotide away. The genes are TRBV11-2 and TRBJ2-7; 14 positions match TRBD2. The CDR3 is made up of 16 amino acids. V was pared by 5 bases and J by 3 bases, with 6 bases of the junction left unmatched. Germline CDR1 reads SGHAT; CDR2 reads FQNNGV. The CDR3 here is CASSLHGLAGGYEQYF. The CDR3 bases are TGTGCCAGCAGCCTCCATGGACTAGCGGGAGGCTACGAGCAGTACTTC.

The sample holds many counts of this clonotype. The V gene is TRBV11-2, the J gene TRBJ2-7; 9 bases are a match to TRBD2. J lost 3 bases, V lost 3 bases, and 3 bases had no gene match. The CDR3 is 14 amino acids. Germline V gene data show CDR1 as SGHAT and CDR2 as FQNNGV. The CDR3 DNA follows: TGTGCCAGCAGCTTGCGGGGGGGGGGCTACGAGCAGTACTTC. Its protein is CASSLRGGGYEQYF.

In its sample, this clonotype was seen once. V is TRBV20-1 and J is TRBJ2-7; 8 nucleotides match TRBD2. V was pared by 3 bases and J by 0 bases, with 7 bases of the junction left unmatched. This CDR3 is built from 15 residues. Per the germline V gene, CDR1 is DFQATT and CDR2 is SNEGSKA (reference sequence). The CDR3 loop reads CSASEASGSSYEQYF. For the CDR3, the DNA is TGCAGTGCTAGTGAGGCCAGCGGGAGCTCCTACGAGCAGTACTTC.

The genes are TRBV27 and TRBJ1-2; 8 bases align to TRBD1. Per the germline V gene, CDR1 is MNHEY and CDR2 is SMNVEV (reference sequence). This CDR3 region has 19 residues. V lost 0 bases and J lost 2; bases outside the gene matches: 14. CDR3 sequence (DNA): TGTGCCAGCAGTTTATCAACGGACTTTAACGACAGGGGCAACTATGGCTACACCTTC. Amino acid sequence: CASSLSTDFNDRGNYGYTF.

This clonotype came up many times. This chain links TRBV6-5 with TRBJ2-7; 13 bases align to TRBD2. The germline gives CDR1 MNHEY, CDR2 SVGAGI. The CDR3 extends over 15 amino acids. V was clipped by 0 bases and J by 4 bases; unmatched bases: 0. This chain's CDR3 is CASSYSGLAGYEQYF. The CDR3 DNA reads TGTGCCAGCAGTTACTCGGGACTAGCGGGGTACGAGCAGTACTTC.

In its sample, this clonotype was seen many times. The gene calls are TRBV5-1 and TRBJ2-2; a weak D match, TRBD1 (5 bases). This CDR3 comprises 15 residues. The V end was cut by 4 bases, the J end by 6 bases, with 16 bases between. Germline CDR1 and CDR2: SGHRS and YFSETQ. The CDR3 DNA follows: TGCGCCAGCAGCCTTCTCAGGGTGGATCCCGGGGAGCTGTTTTTT. Amino acids: CASSLLRVDPGELFF.